A single sample gave rise to the 15 T cell receptor beta chains below, sequenced in a study of CD8+CD57+ T cells in acquired aplastic anemia. Profiles of TCR beta VDJ and CDR3 were generated from a genomic DNA template. From the reads, TCRdb called clonotypes with MiXCR, one entry per CDR3 protein. The sample holds about 270,000 distinct CDR3 sequences, around three fifths seen once. Sequencing used sorted CD4+, CD8+, or CD8+CD57+ T cells (not recorded which) from PBMCs. These receptors were taken from a human donor with severe aplastic anemia or a healthy control (not recorded which).

The sample holds many counts of this clonotype. V is TRBV9 and J is TRBJ2-1, with 8 nucleotides matching TRBD1. The CDR3 is 16 residues long. V was pared by 0 bases and J by 5 bases, with 7 bases of the junction left unmatched. Germline assignment: CDR1 SGDLS and CDR2 YYNGEE. This CDR3 is CASSVGTGQSHNEQFF. In DNA, the CDR3 is TGTGCCAGCAGCGTAGGGACAGGGCAGTCCCACAATGAGCAGTTCTTC.

The chain is built from TRBV5-1 and TRBJ2-7, with 10 bases identical to TRBD2. The CDR3 spans 15 residues. The trim removed 3 bases at V and 7 bases at J, leaving 10 bases unmatched. Germline V lookup: CDR1 SGHRS, CDR2 YFSETQ. The CDR3 loop reads CASSSQAGGPLEQYF. The CDR3 DNA follows: TGCGCCAGCAGCTCTCAAGCGGGGGGGCCCCTAGAGCAGTACTTC.

The rearrangement joins TRBV7-2 to TRBJ2-7; no firm D call. Germline V gene lookup returns CDR1 SGHTA and CDR2 FQGNSA. The CDR3 runs to 15 residues. Trimming took off 2 bases at V and 7 bases at J, with 18 bases between the two ends. CDR3 loop: CASSLHLIGAWEQYF. The CDR3 region has the DNA TGTGCCAGCAGCTTACATTTGATAGGAGCCTGGGAGCAGTACTTC.

A remark on this clonotype: This may stem from a read error, because a much larger clone lies one nucleotide away. The J gene is TRBJ1-1, the V gene TRBV5-5; a weak D match, TRBD1 (6 bases). V lost 7 bases to trimming and J lost 4 bases, with 20 bases between them. The CDR3 is made up of 15 amino acids. Germline CDR1 reads SGHKS; CDR2 reads YYEKEE (reference sequence). As DNA, the CDR3 is TGTGCCAGCGGCCTTAGGTCAGGGGCGGGCACTGAAGCTTTCTTT. This sequence encodes CASGLRSGAGTEAFF. Full variable domain (remainder filled in from reference TRBV5-5 and TRBJ1-1): DAGVTQSPTHLIKTRGQQVTLRCSPISGHKSVSWYQQVLGQGPQFIFQYYEKEERGRGNFPDRFSARQFPNYSSELNVNALLLGDSALYLCASGLRSGAGTEAFFGQGTRLTVV.

The chain uses TRBV15 and TRBJ2-5, with 8 bases aligning to TRBD1. The junction had 0 bases not matched to a gene; V was cut back by 5 bases and J by 4 bases. There are 12 residues in the CDR3. Germline CDR1 and CDR2: LNHNV and YYDKDF (reference sequence). CDR3 protein: CATSGQGETQYF. The CDR3 coding sequence is TGTGCCACCAGCGGACAGGGAGAGACCCAGTACTTC. Using reference TRBV15 and TRBJ2-5 for the parts outside the CDR3, the full variable domain is DAMVIQNPRYQVTQFGKPVTLSCSQTLNHNVMYWYQQKSSQAPKLLFHYYDKDFNNEADTPDNFQSRRPNTSFCFLDIRSPGLGDTAMYLCATSGQGETQYFGPGTRLLVL.

This clonotype was seen repeatedly, ten times or more. CDR3 protein: CASSGVVSPLHF. CDR3 nucleotide sequence: TGTGCCAGCAGCGGGGTGGTTTCACCCCTCCACTTT. V usage is TRBV13 and J usage is TRBJ1-6; D ambiguous. With 5 bases removed from V and 9 bases from J, the gap between germline ends came to 8 bases. In germline, CDR1 is PRHDT, CDR2 FYEKMQ (reference sequence). The CDR3 consists of 12 residues.

Concerning this clonotype itself: A read error may be the cause here, since a much bigger clone is one base away. Here the CDR3 DNA reads TGTGCCAGCAGCTTGGATGGACAGGGATCTGGCTACACCTTC. This gives the protein CASSLDGQGSGYTF. The V call is TRBV5-4, the J call TRBJ1-2; TRBD1 aligns across 8 bases. Trimming cost V 0 bases and J 7 bases; bases outside gene matches: 5. CDR3 size: 14 residues. Germline CDR1 is SGHNT and CDR2 is YYREEE (reference sequence).

This clonotype was counted at least ten times. The CDR3 loop reads CASSQGAGGNTEAFF. The CDR3 region has the DNA TGCGCCAGCAGCCAAGGGGCGGGGGGGAACACTGAAGCTTTCTTT. The chain combines TRBV4-1 with TRBJ1-1; maybe TRBD1 (5 bases). CDR1 and CDR2 (germline): MGHRA, YSYEKL. This CDR3 comprises 15 residues. V dropped 1 base and J dropped 1 base, with 10 bases sitting between them.

V is TRBV7-3 and J is TRBJ2-4; 9 bases match TRBD2. CDR1 and CDR2 (germline): SGHTA, FQGTGA. The CDR3 consists of 14 residues. The V segment lost 3 bases and the J segment 5 bases; nucleotides outside the gene matches: 2. In DNA form, the CDR3 reads TGTGCCAGCAGCTTGGCGGGAGGGGAAAACATTCAGTACTTC. This translates into CASSLAGGENIQYF. The variable domain in full, completed from reference TRBV7-3 and TRBJ2-4, reads GAGVSQTPSNKVTEKGKYVELRCDPISGHTALYWYRQSLGQGPEFLIYFQGTGAADDSGLPNDRFFAVRPEGSVSTLKIQRTERGDSAVYLCASSLAGGENIQYFGAGTRLSVL.

J is TRBJ1-1 and V is TRBV20-1; TRBD1 matches at 7 bases. J gave up 7 bases and V 1 base, and 9 bases lay outside the gene matches. This CDR3 has 14 amino acids. Germline CDR1 DFQATT, CDR2 SNEGSKA (reference sequence). This chain's CDR3 is CSARGQGGFGEAFF. Here the CDR3 DNA reads TGCAGTGCTAGAGGACAGGGTGGATTCGGTGAAGCTTTCTTT.

This rearrangement joins TRBV2 to TRBJ1-1, with 8 bases that match TRBD1. CDR3 length: 16 residues. V dropped 5 bases and J dropped 4; count of bases not matched to a gene: 12. The V gene's germline CDR1 is SNHLY and CDR2 FYNNEI. The CDR3 region is CASSPVEDRVFTEAFF. The CDR3 DNA reads as TGTGCCAGCAGTCCCGTGGAGGACAGGGTTTTCACTGAAGCTTTCTTT.

This clonotype was seen many times. The chain has TRBV5-1 and TRBJ2-5, with D perhaps TRBD2 (5 bases). Germline V CDR1 and CDR2: SGHRS, YFSETQ. Trimming shortened V by 6 bases and J by 5 bases, and 23 bases separated the two germline ends. The CDR3 covers 16 residues. The CDR3 nucleotides are TGCGCCAGCACCCTCGGAGGTGCCACCGGCAGGGAGACCCAGTACTTC. As protein: CASTLGGATGRETQYF.

This clonotype was found many times. The chain links TRBV19 to TRBJ2-7, with a weak D call TRBD2 (6 bases). V dropped 3 bases and J dropped 3 bases, with 12 bases sitting between them. The CDR3 consists of 14 residues. Per germline, CDR1 LNHDA and CDR2 SQIVND (reference sequence). CDR3: CASSMGREIYEQYF. CDR3 nucleotide sequence: TGTGCCAGTAGTATGGGCCGGGAGATCTACGAGCAGTACTTC.

This clonotype was seen at least ten times. V usage is TRBV6-5 and J usage is TRBJ2-7; tentatively, D is TRBD2 (6 bases). The germline V gene has CDR1 MNHEY and CDR2 SVGAGI. This CDR3 has 14 residues. The V gene lost 5 bases and the J gene lost 2 bases, with 13 bases spanning the gap. The CDR3 reads CASSPGLIAYEQYF. The CDR3 DNA follows: TGTGCCAGCAGTCCGGGACTGATAGCCTACGAGCAGTACTTC.

V is TRBV7-9 and J is TRBJ2-7, with D perhaps matching TRBD2 (6 bases). The CDR3 consists of 16 residues. Trimming removed 1 base at V and 4 bases at J, with 17 bases between. The germline CDR1 and CDR2 sequences are SEHNR and FQNEAQ (reference sequence). CDR3 region: CASSLGSGSANYEQYF. The CDR3 DNA follows: TGTGCCAGCAGCTTAGGGAGCGGGTCGGCTAATTACGAGCAGTACTTC.